The rows below give T cell receptor beta chains drawn from one sample of a study of somatic mutations in cytotoxic T cells in rheumatoid arthritis. Measured with immunoSEQ multiplex PCR; TCRdb has only the in-frame clones, and not every one. The sample lists about 1,400 clones; roughly 72% were seen once. The material sequenced was CD8+ T cells sorted from blood. All receptors derive from an adult with rheumatoid arthritis. The CDR3 runs from the conserved cysteine through the conserved F or W. Fields, in order: J gene, V gene, D gene, clone size, CDR3 protein, CDR3 DNA. D genes are given only for firm matches. Size is omitted from some rows. Given values are once, few, many or a class for expanded clones.

TRBJ2-7,TRBV29-1,-,-,CSVEDAEGRYEQYF,TGCAGCGTTGAAGATGCTGAGGGAAGGTACGAGCAGTACTTC
TRBJ1-2,TRBV27,-,-,CASSLHQSANYGYTF,TGTGCCAGCAGTTTACATCAAAGCGCAAACTATGGCTACACCTTC
TRBJ2-1,TRBV27,TRBD2,-,CASRSGGPVNEQFF,TGTGCCAGCAGGTCGGGGGGGCCGGTAAATGAGCAGTTCTTC
TRBJ2-1,TRBV11-2,TRBD2,few,CASSLIAGVTNEQFF,TGTGCCAGCAGCTTAATAGCGGGAGTAACGAATGAGCAGTTCTTC
TRBJ1-5,TRBV4-3,-,-,CASSQLHASNQPQHF,TGCGCCAGCAGCCAATTACACGCAAGCAATCAGCCCCAGCATTTT
TRBJ2-4,TRBV2,TRBD1,-,CASSEGQGVSIQYF,TGTGCCAGCAGTGAAGGGCAGGGGGTTTCCATTCAGTACTTC
TRBJ2-2,TRBV5-6,-,-,CASSLGHPGGELFF,TGTGCCAGCAGCTTGGGACACCCCGGCGGGGAGCTGTTTTTT
TRBJ2-3,TRBV2,-,-,CASTWEGTQYF,TGTGCCAGCACGTGGGAAGGTACGCAGTATTTT
TRBJ1-1,TRBV5-1,-,-,CASRTENTEAFF,TGCGCCAGCAGAACCGAGAACACTGAAGCTTTCTTT
TRBJ1-1,TRBV6-4,-,-,CASSDERGIFAEAFF,TGTGCCAGCAGTGACGAAAGGGGGATTTTCGCTGAAGCTTTCTTT
TRBJ1-4,TRBV2,-,-,CAKRDANEKLFF,TGTGCCAAACGGGATGCAAATGAAAAACTGTTTTTT
TRBJ2-1,TRBV12-5,TRBD2,-,CARDPVSGRPYNEQFF,TGTGCTAGGGACCCCGTCAGCGGGAGACCCTACAATGAGCAGTTCTTC
TRBJ1-3,TRBV4-1,-,few,CASSQVASGNTIYF,TGCGCCAGCAGCCAAGTTGCCTCTGGAAACACCATATATTTT
TRBJ2-3,TRBV9,-,-,CASSVFEDTQYF,TGTGCCAGCAGCGTATTCGAAGATACGCAGTATTTT
TRBJ2-7,TRBV14,TRBD1,-,CASSLVGGQGAYEQYF,TGTGCCAGCAGCCTTGTAGGCGGACAGGGGGCCTACGAGCAGTACTTC
TRBJ2-1,TRBV11-2,-,once,CASGLLGWASDEQFF,TGTGCCAGCGGCTTACTAGGTTGGGCTTCGGATGAGCAGTTCTTC
TRBJ2-1,TRBV2,TRBD2,-,CASSEEPSGGARDEQFF,TGTGCCAGCAGTGAAGAGCCTAGCGGGGGGGCGAGGGATGAGCAGTTCTTC
TRBJ2-7,TRBV4-1,TRBD2,-,CASSQLAGSYEQYF,TGCGCCAGCAGCCAACTAGCGGGAAGCTACGAGCAGTACTTC
TRBJ1-1,TRBV5-1,-,-,CASSPGANTEAFF,TGCGCCAGCAGCCCTGGAGCGAACACTGAAGCTTTCTTT
TRBJ2-3,TRBV27,TRBD2,once,CASSLFPGTRSTDTQYF,TGTGCCAGCAGTTTATTCCCCGGGACTAGGAGCACAGATACGCAGTATTTT
TRBJ1-2,TRBV5-1,-,-,CASSIGGGATGYTF,TGCGCCAGCAGCATTGGGGGGGGCGCAACCGGCTACACCTTC
TRBJ2-1,TRBV7-8,TRBD2,-,CASSQSGGYNEQFF,TGTGCCAGCAGCCAGAGCGGGGGGTACAATGAGCAGTTCTTC
TRBJ2-3,TRBV6-4,-,-,CASSDGGATDTQYF,TGTGCCAGCAGTGACGGGGGGGCCACAGATACGCAGTATTTT
TRBJ1-3,TRBV13,-,-,CASSLKAWESGNTIYF,TGTGCCAGCAGCTTAAAGGCCTGGGAGTCTGGAAACACCATATATTTT
TRBJ2-7,TRBV11-2,TRBD2,-,CASSFRGDGYEQYF,TGTGCCAGCAGCTTCCGGGGGGACGGCTACGAGCAGTACTTC
TRBJ2-1,TRBV4-1,-,-,CASSPGAYNEQFF,TGCGCCAGCAGCCCCGGAGCCTACAATGAGCAGTTCTTC
TRBJ1-2,TRBV6-1,TRBD1,-,CASSQSTGTVYGYTF,TGTGCCAGCAGTCAATCGACCGGGACAGTCTATGGCTACACCTTC
TRBJ2-7,TRBV2,TRBD2,-,CASSEGSGRLYEQYF,TGTGCCAGCAGTGAAGGATCCGGGAGGTTGTACGAGCAGTACTTC